These 30 T cell receptor beta chains were all obtained from the same sample, sequenced in a study of early T cells in non-severe SARS-CoV-2 infection. TCRdb re-analysed the 5' RACE reads in MiXCR, keeping a single row per CDR3 protein. The top ten hold about 17% of the sample, which has fewer than 75,000 distinct CDR3 sequences, 20% seen once. The starting material was whole blood, obtained at baseline. Receptors were obtained from an adult who was a healthcare worker with PCR-confirmed SARS-CoV-2 infection or an uninfected control (not recorded which).

The rearrangement links TRBV7-3 to TRBJ1-1; D gene unclear. The CDR3 covers 13 residues. The V end was cut by 2 bases, the J end by 4 bases, with 8 bases between. From germline, CDR1 is SGHTA and CDR2 FQGTGA. CDR3 in amino acids: CASSLGDGTEAFF. The CDR3 coding sequence is TGTGCCAGCAGCTTAGGGGATGGCACTGAAGCTTTCTTT.

This clonotype was recorded a few times. The chain combines TRBV2 with TRBJ1-6, with D unresolved. The CDR3 has 11 residues. Trimming stripped 8 bases from V and 11 bases from J, with 10 bases between. Germline V gene data show CDR1 as SNHLY and CDR2 as FYNNEI. In DNA, the CDR3 is TGTGCCAGCCGTGCGGACCCACCCCTCCACTTT. It codes for CASRADPPLHF.

The chain employs TRBV7-9 and TRBJ1-1; D remains ambiguous. Trimming took 0 bases from V and 5 from J, leaving 16 bases between them. CDR3 length equals 16 residues. Germline CDR1 reads SEHNR; CDR2 reads FQNEAQ (reference sequence). The CDR3 bases are TGTGCCAGCAGCTTAGCACCGGGCAGGAGTAATACTGAAGCTTTCTTT. This sequence encodes CASSLAPGRSNTEAFF. Full variable domain (rest looked up from reference TRBV7-9 and TRBJ1-1): DTGVSQNPRHKITKRGQNVTFRCDPISEHNRLYWYRQTLGQGPEFLTYFQNEAQLEKSRLLSDRFSAERPKGSFSTLEIQRTEQGDSAMYLCASSLAPGRSNTEAFFGQGTRLTVV.

J is TRBJ1-1 and V is TRBV4-1, with D unresolved. There are 16 residues in the CDR3. Per the germline V gene, CDR1 is MGHRA and CDR2 is YSYEKL. The germline V and J ends were trimmed by 0 bases and 0 bases, with 11 bases remaining between them. Written as DNA, the CDR3 is TGCGCCAGCAGCCAAGATCTCCCCACCGTGAACACTGAAGCTTTCTTT. It translates to CASSQDLPTVNTEAFF.

V and J are TRBV18 and TRBJ2-3, with a possible D match to TRBD1 (6 bases). V lost 3 bases to trimming and J lost 2 bases, with 15 bases between them. The V gene's germline CDR1 is KGHSH and CDR2 LQKENI. This CDR3 comprises 16 residues. CDR3 region: CASSPYRAGATDTQYF. Here the CDR3 DNA reads TGTGCCAGCTCACCCTACAGGGCAGGGGCCACAGATACGCAGTATTTT.

This clonotype was seen a handful of times. The genes are TRBV12-3 or TRBV12-4 and TRBJ2-5; no reliable D call. The CDR3 spans 13 residues. V was cut by 5 bases and J by 7 bases, with 14 bases left in between. Written as DNA, the CDR3 is TGTGCCAGCAGTCCCTTCCAGGTTGGGACCCAGTACTTC. Amino acid sequence: CASSPFQVGTQYF.

This clonotype appeared many times. This chain links TRBV7-6 with TRBJ1-3; D gene ambiguous. Germline V gives CDR1 SGHVS, CDR2 FNYEAQ. The V end was cut by 1 base, the J end by 1 base, with 5 bases between. The CDR3 has 14 residues. The DNA of the CDR3 is TGTGCCAGCAGCTTAGACAAATCTGGAAACACCATATATTTT. It specifies CASSLDKSGNTIYF.

There are a few counts of this clonotype. This chain links TRBV6-4 with TRBJ2-7; 9 bases map to TRBD1. Germline trimming cut 8 bases from V and 8 bases from J; bases unmatched to any gene: 13. Per the germline V gene, CDR1 is MRHNA and CDR2 is SNTAGT. There are 14 residues in the CDR3. CDR3 sequence: CASASGTGKNKQYF. CDR3 nucleotide sequence: TGTGCCAGCGCTTCCGGGACAGGGAAGAACAAGCAGTACTTC.

The chain carries TRBV9 and TRBJ2-7; 9 bases are a match to TRBD1. With 0 bases clipped from V and 4 bases from J, the junction kept 8 bases outside the gene matches. Germline V CDR1 and CDR2: SGDLS, YYNGEE. There are 16 residues in the CDR3. For the CDR3, the DNA is TGTGCCAGCAGCGTAGCCCCGGGACAGGGAGAGTACGAGCAGTACTTC. Protein product: CASSVAPGQGEYEQYF.

This sequence joins TRBV11-3 and TRBJ2-6; no clear D. Germline V gene sequence: CDR1 SGHNT, CDR2 YENEEA. Trimming removed 4 bases from V and 0 bases from J, with 25 bases in between. The CDR3 totals 21 residues. CDR3 loop: CASSYLSRSRNPSSGANVLTF. For the CDR3, the DNA is TGTGCCAGCAGCTACCTATCGCGCTCCAGGAACCCCAGCTCTGGGGCCAACGTCCTGACTTTC.

The chain is built from TRBV2 and TRBJ2-7; 7 bases map to TRBD2. Germline V gives CDR1 SNHLY, CDR2 FYNNEI. The CDR3 spans 15 residues. V shed 5 bases and J 5 bases; nucleotides not matched to a gene: 12. CDR3 in amino acids: CASSKLRGVQNEQYF. For the CDR3, the DNA is TGTGCCAGCAGTAAACTTCGGGGGGTTCAGAACGAGCAGTACTTC.

This clonotype was picked up a small number of times. The gene calls are TRBV20-1 and TRBJ2-1, with D unresolved. CDR3 length: 13 amino acids. Trimming shortened V by 1 base and J by 6 bases, and 10 bases separated the two germline ends. Germline V gene lookup returns CDR1 DFQATT and CDR2 SNEGSKA (reference sequence). The CDR3 is CSARARRFNEQFF. For the CDR3, the DNA is TGCAGTGCTAGAGCCCGGCGGTTCAATGAGCAGTTCTTC.

The sample holds a few counts of this clonotype. At one of its ends the junction is not consistent with the germline gene, which may arise from a read error. The chain couples TRBV3-1 to TRBJ1-1, with D uncertain. The germline V gene encodes CDR1 LGHDT and CDR2 YNNKEL (reference sequence). CDR3 length equals 13 residues. CDR3 sequence (DNA): TGTGCCAGCAGCCGTTCCGCGAACACTGAAGTTTTCTTT. Its translation: CASSRSANTEVFF.

This clonotype was observed at least ten times. In DNA, the CDR3 is TGTGCCAGCAGCGTCCCAGCTGGAATGGGCACAGATACGCAGTATTTT. Its translation is CASSVPAGMGTDTQYF. V gene TRBV5-4 combines with J gene TRBJ2-3; D not certain. Trimming took off 4 bases at V and 1 base at J, with 16 bases between the two ends. The CDR3 is made up of 16 amino acids. Germline V lookup: CDR1 SGHNT, CDR2 YYREEE (reference sequence).

This clonotype showed up many times. V and J are TRBV5-6 and TRBJ2-6; unclear D gene. Germline loops: CDR1 SGHDT, CDR2 YYEEEE. Deletions cut 2 bases from V and 0 bases from J, with 9 bases between. The CDR3 has 16 amino acids. The CDR3 loop reads CASSLSVGSGANVLTF. The CDR3 nucleotides read TGTGCCAGCAGCTTATCCGTGGGCTCTGGGGCCAACGTCCTGACTTTC.

V usage is TRBV19 and J usage is TRBJ2-5; 9 bases are shared with TRBD1. The CDR3 has 14 amino acids. V dropped 11 bases and J dropped 4; count of bases not matched to a gene: 11. The V gene's germline CDR1 is LNHDA and CDR2 SQIVND (reference sequence). CDR3 DNA sequence: TGTGCCTCCCGGGGACAGGGCAAAGGAGAGACCCAGTACTTC. Its protein is CASRGQGKGETQYF.

V usage is TRBV20-1 and J usage is TRBJ2-1; 8 bases are a match to TRBD2. V shed 0 bases and J 8 bases; nucleotides not matched to a gene: 9. The germline V gene encodes CDR1 DFQATT and CDR2 SNEGSKA (reference sequence). This CDR3 region has 15 residues. This CDR3 is CSARDSYGLADEQFF. CDR3 bases: TGCAGTGCTAGAGATAGCTATGGACTAGCCGATGAGCAGTTCTTC.

The chain combines TRBV7-8 with TRBJ1-1, with D maybe TRBD1 (6 bases). Deletions cut 1 base from V and 7 bases from J, with 7 bases between. Germline loops: CDR1 SGHVS, CDR2 FQNEAQ. The CDR3 is 12 residues long. The CDR3 loop reads CASSLGTDEAFF. The CDR3 region has the DNA TGTGCCAGCAGCTTAGGGACAGATGAAGCTTTCTTT.

Ten or more counts support this clonotype. V is TRBV7-2 and J is TRBJ1-5; D not certain. The germline V gene encodes CDR1 SGHTA and CDR2 FQGNSA. The length of the CDR3 is 12 residues. Trimming took off 6 bases at V and 8 bases at J, with 11 bases between the two ends. CDR3 in amino acids: CASSLDFEPQHF. In DNA, the CDR3 is TGTGCCAGCAGTCTGGACTTCGAGCCCCAGCATTTT.

The rearrangement uses TRBV7-9 and TRBJ1-2; TRBD1 agrees at 7 bases. The germline gives CDR1 SEHNR, CDR2 FQNEAQ (reference sequence). The J segment lost 8 bases and the V segment lost 5 bases, leaving 8 bases of the junction unmatched. The CDR3 has 13 residues. The CDR3 reads CASSPDRIGGYTF. The CDR3 nucleotides are TGTGCCAGCAGCCCGGACAGGATAGGAGGCTACACCTTC.

This clonotype was picked up many times. V is TRBV5-1 and J is TRBJ1-5; D uncertain. The germline V and J ends were trimmed by 5 bases and 9 bases, with 18 bases remaining between them. The CDR3 consists of 14 residues. Germline V CDR1 and CDR2: SGHRS, YFSETQ. CDR3 region: CASSENSPSGPQHF. The CDR3 DNA follows: TGCGCCAGCAGTGAAAATAGCCCATCTGGGCCCCAGCATTTT. Supplemented by reference TRBV5-1 and TRBJ1-5, the full variable domain reads KAGVTQTPRYLIKTRGQQVTLSCSPISGHRSVSWYQQTPGQGLQFLFEYFSETQRNKGNFPGRFSGRQFSNSRSEMNVSTLELGDSALYLCASSENSPSGPQHFGDGTRLSIL.

This clonotype was seen repeatedly, ten times or more. V usage is TRBV12-3 or TRBV12-4 and J usage is TRBJ2-2; D is unclear. With 0 bases removed from V and 2 bases from J, the gap between germline ends came to 7 bases. The length of the CDR3 is 15 residues. CDR3 region: CASSLAARNTGELFF. The DNA for the CDR3 is TGTGCCAGCAGTTTAGCTGCCCGAAACACCGGGGAGCTGTTTTTT.

The chain links TRBV30 to TRBJ1-1; D gene uncertain. Germline lookup yields CDR1 GTSNPN and CDR2 SVGIG (reference sequence). V was shortened by 4 bases and J by 3 bases, with 6 bases between the two germline ends. This CDR3 is 11 amino acids long. Here the CDR3 DNA reads TGTGCCTGGAAGGCGGACACTGAAGCTTTCTTT. It is translated as CAWKADTEAFF.

This clonotype showed up just a few times. V and J are TRBV7-9 and TRBJ1-2, with D uncertain. The CDR3 length is 13 residues. Germline V gene lookup returns CDR1 SEHNR and CDR2 FQNEAQ (reference sequence). Trimming removed 4 bases from V and 5 bases from J, with 11 bases in between. The CDR3 loop is CASSSEAWYGYTF. In DNA, the CDR3 is TGTGCCAGCAGCTCCGAGGCCTGGTATGGCTACACCTTC.

The chain combines TRBV7-9 with TRBJ2-2, with a possible D match to TRBD2 (6 bases). CDR3 length: 15 residues. CDR1 is SEHNR, CDR2 FQNEAQ, per germline (reference sequence). The V gene lost 2 bases and the J gene lost 4 bases, with 11 bases spanning the gap. CDR3 protein: CASSLTGDGTGELFF. Here the CDR3 DNA reads TGTGCCAGCAGCTTAACGGGGGATGGCACCGGGGAGCTGTTTTTT. The variable domain in full, with the rest retrieved from reference TRBV7-9 and TRBJ2-2, is DTGVSQNPRHKITKRGQNVTFRCDPISEHNRLYWYRQTLGQGPEFLTYFQNEAQLEKSRLLSDRFSAERPKGSFSTLEIQRTEQGDSAMYLCASSLTGDGTGELFFGEGSRLTVL.

The rearrangement uses TRBV4-1 and TRBJ2-2; the match to TRBD1 covers 8 bases. CDR1 and CDR2 from the germline V gene are MGHRA and YSYEKL. The CDR3 runs to 14 residues. The J segment lost 6 bases and the V segment lost 2 bases, leaving 2 bases of the junction unmatched. CDR3 in DNA: TGCGCCAGCAGCCAAACACAGGGGGCCGGGGAGCTGTTTTTT. As protein: CASSQTQGAGELFF.

This clonotype was picked up a small number of times. The DNA is omitted, as the CDR3 cannot be located on it reliably, and the CDR3 follows TCRdb's listing. The V call is TRBV2, the J call TRBJ2-1; the DNA was not used to check the table's D call, TRBD2. The V gene's germline CDR1 is SNHLY and CDR2 FYNNEI. The length of the CDR3 is 16 amino acids, counting both ends. The CDR3 sequence is CASILGRAINGNEQFF.

The J gene is TRBJ2-2, the V gene TRBV2; tentatively, D is TRBD1 (5 bases). The CDR3 length is 16 residues. V was shortened by 6 bases and J by 0 bases, with 14 bases between the two germline ends. Germline CDR1 reads SNHLY; CDR2 reads FYNNEI. CDR3 region: CASSQTVPANTGELFF. The CDR3 DNA follows: TGTGCCAGCAGCCAGACAGTCCCCGCGAACACCGGGGAGCTGTTTTTT.

The table lists this clonotype with many counts. The chain uses TRBV5-1 and TRBJ2-3; 7 positions match TRBD2. The germline CDR1 and CDR2 sequences are SGHRS and YFSETQ. The V segment lost 4 bases and the J segment 0 bases; nucleotides outside the gene matches: 8. This CDR3 comprises 16 residues. Here the CDR3 reads CASSPRSSGSTDTQYF. The DNA for the CDR3 is TGCGCCAGCAGCCCCCGGAGTAGCGGGAGCACAGATACGCAGTATTTT.

In this sample, this clonotype turned up a few times. The genes are TRBV7-8 and TRBJ2-2; TRBD2 is a possible D gene (6 bases). Germline CDR1 SGHVS, CDR2 FQNEAQ. The CDR3 length is 13 residues. Between the trimmed V and J ends, which lost 5 bases and 7 bases, there was a span of 11 bases. In DNA, the CDR3 is TGTGCCAGCAGCCACGCGGGAAACGGGGAGCTGTTTTTT. Its protein is CASSHAGNGELFF.